The 2 T cell receptor beta chains listed next were all sequenced from one sample in a study of cytomegalovirus exposure and HLA in healthy donors. The method was immunoSEQ multiplex PCR; TCRdb's version includes in-frame clones alone and lacks a portion of them. The table includes more than 45,000 clones, around 94% detected once. Sequencing used PBMCs. The receptors stem from a man aged 18 to 29 in good health and CMV-seronegative.

The rearrangement joins TRBV7-3 to TRBJ2-3, with 10 nucleotides matching TRBD1. The CDR3 has 16 residues. The germline V gene has CDR1 SGHTA and CDR2 FQGTGA. The trim removed 5 bases at V and 5 bases at J, leaving 10 bases unmatched. CDR3 sequence reads: CASSPTPGQGKDTQYF. For the CDR3, the DNA is TGTGCCAGCAGCCCAACCCCGGGACAGGGGAAAGATACGCAGTATTTT. Drawing the rest from reference TRBV7-3 and TRBJ2-3, the complete variable domain is GAGVSQTPSNKVTEKGKYVELRCDPISGHTALYWYRQSLGQGPEFLIYFQGTGAADDSGLPNDRFFAVRPEGSVSTLKIQRTERGDSAVYLCASSPTPGQGKDTQYFGPGTRLTVL.

V usage is TRBV19 and J usage is TRBJ2-1, with D uncertain. This CDR3 contains 16 residues. The germline V gene encodes CDR1 LNHDA and CDR2 SQIVND (reference sequence). V gave up 5 bases and J gave up 4 bases, with 18 bases separating them. As DNA, the CDR3 is TGTGCCAGTAGTCGCGGTATTATTTCGGGTTACAATGAGCAGTTCTTC. It translates to CASSRGIISGYNEQFF.